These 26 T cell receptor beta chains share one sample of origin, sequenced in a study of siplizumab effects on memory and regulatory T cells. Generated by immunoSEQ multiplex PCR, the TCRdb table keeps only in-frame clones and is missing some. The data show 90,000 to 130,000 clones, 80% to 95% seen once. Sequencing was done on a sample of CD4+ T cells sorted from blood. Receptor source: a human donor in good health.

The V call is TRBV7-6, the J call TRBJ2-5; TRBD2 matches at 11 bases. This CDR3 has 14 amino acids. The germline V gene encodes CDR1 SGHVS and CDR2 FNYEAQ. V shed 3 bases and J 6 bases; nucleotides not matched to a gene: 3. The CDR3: CASSLTSGKQTQYF. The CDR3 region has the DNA TGTGCCAGCAGCTTGACTAGCGGGAAACAGACCCAGTACTTC.

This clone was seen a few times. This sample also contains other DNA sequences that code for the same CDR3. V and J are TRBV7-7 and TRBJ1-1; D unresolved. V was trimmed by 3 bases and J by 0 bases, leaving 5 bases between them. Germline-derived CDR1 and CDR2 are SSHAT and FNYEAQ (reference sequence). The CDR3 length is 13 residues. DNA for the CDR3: TGTGCCAGCAGCTTGGACGTGAACACTGAAGCTTTCTTT. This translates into CASSLDVNTEAFF.

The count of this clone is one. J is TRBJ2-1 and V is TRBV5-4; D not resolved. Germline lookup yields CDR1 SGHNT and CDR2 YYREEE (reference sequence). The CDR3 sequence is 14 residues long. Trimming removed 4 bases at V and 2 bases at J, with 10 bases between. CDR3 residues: CASSRHGTYNEQFF. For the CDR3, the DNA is TGTGCCAGCAGCCGCCATGGAACCTACAATGAGCAGTTCTTC.

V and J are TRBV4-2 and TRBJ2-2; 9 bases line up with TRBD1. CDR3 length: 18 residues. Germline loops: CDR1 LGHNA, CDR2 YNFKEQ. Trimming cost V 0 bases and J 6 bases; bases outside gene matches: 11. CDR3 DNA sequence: TGTGCCAGCAGCCAAGATCTAGGAGACAGGGGGTTCTCCGGGGAGCTGTTTTTT. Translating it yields CASSQDLGDRGFSGELFF.

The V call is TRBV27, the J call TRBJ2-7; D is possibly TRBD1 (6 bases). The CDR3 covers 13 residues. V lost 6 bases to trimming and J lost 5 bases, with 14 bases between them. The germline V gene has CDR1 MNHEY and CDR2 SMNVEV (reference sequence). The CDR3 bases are TGTGCCAGCAGCCCTTGGGGGCGGGACGAGCAGTACTTC. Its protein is CASSPWGRDEQYF.

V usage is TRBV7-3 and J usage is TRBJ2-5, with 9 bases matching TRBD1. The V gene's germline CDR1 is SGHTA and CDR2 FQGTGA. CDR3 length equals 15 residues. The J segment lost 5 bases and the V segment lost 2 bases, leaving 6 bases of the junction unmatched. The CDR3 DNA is TGTGCCAGCAGCTTAGCCACAGGGGGCGCGGAGACCCAGTACTTC. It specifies CASSLATGGAETQYF.

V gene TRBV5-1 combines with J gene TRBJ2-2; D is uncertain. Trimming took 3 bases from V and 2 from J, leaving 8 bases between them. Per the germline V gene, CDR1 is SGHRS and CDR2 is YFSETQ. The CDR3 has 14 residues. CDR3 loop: CASSWTSNTGELFF. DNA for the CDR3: TGCGCCAGCAGCTGGACCTCCAACACCGGGGAGCTGTTTTTT.

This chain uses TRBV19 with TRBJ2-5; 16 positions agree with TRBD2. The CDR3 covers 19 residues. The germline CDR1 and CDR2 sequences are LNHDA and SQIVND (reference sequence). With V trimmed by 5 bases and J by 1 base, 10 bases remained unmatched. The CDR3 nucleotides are TGTGCCAGTAGTGCCACCGGGACTAGCGGGGGGGCGGGCCAAGAGACCCAGTACTTC. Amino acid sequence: CASSATGTSGGAGQETQYF.

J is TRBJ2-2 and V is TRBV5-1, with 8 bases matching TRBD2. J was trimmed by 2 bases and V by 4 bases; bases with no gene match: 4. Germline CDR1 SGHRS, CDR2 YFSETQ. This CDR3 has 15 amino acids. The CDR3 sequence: CASSLLAGNTGELFF. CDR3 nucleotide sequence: TGCGCCAGCAGCCTTCTAGCGGGCAACACCGGGGAGCTGTTTTTT.

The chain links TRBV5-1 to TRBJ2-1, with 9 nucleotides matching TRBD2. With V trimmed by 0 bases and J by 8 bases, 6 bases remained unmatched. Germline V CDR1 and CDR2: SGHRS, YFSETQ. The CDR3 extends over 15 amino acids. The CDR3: CASSLGSGRVDEQFF. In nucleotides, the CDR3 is TGCGCCAGCAGCTTGGGTAGCGGGAGAGTCGATGAGCAGTTCTTC. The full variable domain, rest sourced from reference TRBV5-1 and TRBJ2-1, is KAGVTQTPRYLIKTRGQQVTLSCSPISGHRSVSWYQQTPGQGLQFLFEYFSETQRNKGNFPGRFSGRQFSNSRSEMNVSTLELGDSALYLCASSLGSGRVDEQFFGPGTRLTVL.

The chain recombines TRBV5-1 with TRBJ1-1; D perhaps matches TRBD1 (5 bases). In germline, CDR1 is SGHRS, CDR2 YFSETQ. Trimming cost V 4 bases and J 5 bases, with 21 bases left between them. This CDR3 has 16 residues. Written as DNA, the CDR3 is TGCGCCAGCAGCCCGACCGGGGGAGGCATAAAGACTGAAGCTTTCTTT. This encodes CASSPTGGGIKTEAFF. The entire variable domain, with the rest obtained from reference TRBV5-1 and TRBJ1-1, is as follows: KAGVTQTPRYLIKTRGQQVTLSCSPISGHRSVSWYQQTPGQGLQFLFEYFSETQRNKGNFPGRFSGRQFSNSRSEMNVSTLELGDSALYLCASSPTGGGIKTEAFFGQGTRLTVV.

CDR3 sequence: CASSSRAKEQYF. CDR3 DNA sequence: TGTGCCAGCAGTTCCCGAGCAAAAGAGCAGTACTTC. The genes are TRBV27 and TRBJ2-7; no clear D gene. Trimming removed 4 bases at V and 7 bases at J, with 11 bases between. Germline values: CDR1 MNHEY, CDR2 SMNVEV (reference sequence). The CDR3 covers 12 residues.

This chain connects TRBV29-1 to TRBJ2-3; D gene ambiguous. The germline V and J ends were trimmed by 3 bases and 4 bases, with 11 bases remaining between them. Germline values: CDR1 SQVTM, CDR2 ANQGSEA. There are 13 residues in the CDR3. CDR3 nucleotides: TGCAGCGTTGAGCCAGGCAGTGCAGATACGCAGTATTTT. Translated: CSVEPGSADTQYF.

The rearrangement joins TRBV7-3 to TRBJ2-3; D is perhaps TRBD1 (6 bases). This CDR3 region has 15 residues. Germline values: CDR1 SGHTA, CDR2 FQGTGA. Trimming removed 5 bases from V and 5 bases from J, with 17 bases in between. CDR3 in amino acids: CASSPQWGQGDTQYF. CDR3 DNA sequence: TGTGCCAGCAGCCCCCAGTGGGGGCAGGGAGATACGCAGTATTTT.

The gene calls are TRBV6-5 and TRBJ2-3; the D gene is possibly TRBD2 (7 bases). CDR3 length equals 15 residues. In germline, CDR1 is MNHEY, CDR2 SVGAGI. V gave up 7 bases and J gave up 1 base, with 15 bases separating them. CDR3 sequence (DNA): TGTGCCAGCACTTCGGGGGGCCTCGGCACAGATACGCAGTATTTT. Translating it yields CASTSGGLGTDTQYF.

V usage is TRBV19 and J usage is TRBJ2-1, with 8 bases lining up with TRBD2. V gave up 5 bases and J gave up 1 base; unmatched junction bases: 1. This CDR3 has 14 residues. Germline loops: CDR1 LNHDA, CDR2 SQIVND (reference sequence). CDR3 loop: CASSPGGSYNEQFF. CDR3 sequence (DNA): TGTGCCAGTAGTCCGGGGGGGTCCTACAATGAGCAGTTCTTC.

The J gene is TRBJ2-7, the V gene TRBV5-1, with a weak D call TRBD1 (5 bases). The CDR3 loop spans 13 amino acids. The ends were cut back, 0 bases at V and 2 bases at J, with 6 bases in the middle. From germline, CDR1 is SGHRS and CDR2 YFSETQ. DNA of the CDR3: TGCGCCAGCAGCTTGGACAGGACCTACGAGCAGTACTTC. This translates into CASSLDRTYEQYF.

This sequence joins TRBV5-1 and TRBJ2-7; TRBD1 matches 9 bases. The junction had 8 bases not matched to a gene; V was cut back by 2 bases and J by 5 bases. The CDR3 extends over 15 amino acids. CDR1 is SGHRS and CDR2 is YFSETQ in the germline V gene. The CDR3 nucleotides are TGCGCCAGCAGCTTACAGGGGGCCAAAGGGGACGAGCAGTACTTC. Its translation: CASSLQGAKGDEQYF.

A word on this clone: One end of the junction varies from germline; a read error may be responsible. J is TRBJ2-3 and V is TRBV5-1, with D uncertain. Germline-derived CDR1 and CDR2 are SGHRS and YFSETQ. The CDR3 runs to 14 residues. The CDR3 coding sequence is TGCGCCAGCTGCTTCGGCTCCTTCACAGATACGCAGTATTTT. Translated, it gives CASCFGSFTDTQYF.

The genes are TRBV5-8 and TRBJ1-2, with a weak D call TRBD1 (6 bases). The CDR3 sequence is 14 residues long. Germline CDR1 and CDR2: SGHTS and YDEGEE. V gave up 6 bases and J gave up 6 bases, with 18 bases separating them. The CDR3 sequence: CASILRGGANGYTF. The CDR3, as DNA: TGTGCCAGCATCCTAAGAGGGGGGGCGAATGGCTACACCTTC.

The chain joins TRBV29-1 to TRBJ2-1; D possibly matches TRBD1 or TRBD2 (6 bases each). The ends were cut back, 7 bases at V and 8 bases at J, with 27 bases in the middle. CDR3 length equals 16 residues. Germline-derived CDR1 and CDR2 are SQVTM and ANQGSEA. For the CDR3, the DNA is TGCAGCGGGGCGGAGGGGGTGCATGCCTACCGAGATGAGCAGTTCTTC. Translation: CSGAEGVHAYRDEQFF.

The CDR3 loop reads CAWSPGTQHGYTF. The CDR3 DNA is TGTGCCTGGAGTCCCGGGACACAGCATGGCTACACCTTC. The chain couples TRBV30 to TRBJ1-2, with a weak D call TRBD1 (6 bases). The germline V and J ends were trimmed by 2 bases and 6 bases, with 13 bases remaining between them. Germline loops: CDR1 GTSNPN, CDR2 SVGIG (reference sequence). The CDR3 is made up of 13 amino acids.

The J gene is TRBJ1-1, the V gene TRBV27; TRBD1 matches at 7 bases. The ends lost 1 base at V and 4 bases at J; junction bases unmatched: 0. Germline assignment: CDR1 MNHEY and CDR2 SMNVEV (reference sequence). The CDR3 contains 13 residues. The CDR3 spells CASSLYRGTEAFF. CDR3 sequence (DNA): TGTGCCAGCAGTTTATACAGGGGCACTGAAGCTTTCTTT.

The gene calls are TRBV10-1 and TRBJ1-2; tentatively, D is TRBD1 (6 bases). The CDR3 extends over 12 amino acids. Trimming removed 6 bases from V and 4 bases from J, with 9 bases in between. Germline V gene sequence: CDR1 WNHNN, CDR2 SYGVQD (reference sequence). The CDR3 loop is CASRDRSYGYTF. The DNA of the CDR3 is TGCGCCAGCAGGGACAGATCCTATGGCTACACCTTC.

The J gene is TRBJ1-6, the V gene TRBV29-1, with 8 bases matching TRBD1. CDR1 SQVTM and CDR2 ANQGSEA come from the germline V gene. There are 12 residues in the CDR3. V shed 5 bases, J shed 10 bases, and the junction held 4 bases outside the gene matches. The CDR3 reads CSVWTGKSPLHF. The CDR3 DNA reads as TGCAGCGTTTGGACAGGGAAGTCACCCCTCCACTTT.

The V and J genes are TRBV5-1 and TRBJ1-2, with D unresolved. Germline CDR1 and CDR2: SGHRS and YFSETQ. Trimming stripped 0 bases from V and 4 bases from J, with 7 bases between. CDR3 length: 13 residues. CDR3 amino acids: CASSLEDVYGYTF. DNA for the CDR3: TGCGCCAGCAGCTTGGAGGACGTCTATGGCTACACCTTC.